This TCR beta chain was recorded in a study of blood T cell repertoires in COVID-19. Background on the study: Whether acute or convalescent, the COVID-19 samples came from the United States, Italy and Spain.

This CDR3 is 13 amino acids long. Trimming cost V 5 bases and J 1 base, with 9 bases left between them. Germline-derived CDR1 and CDR2 are SGHRS and YFSETQ. Per the study methods: From reference gene primer amplification, estimates of nucleated cell counts were derived. The method was immunoSEQ multiplex PCR; TCRdb's version includes in-frame clones alone and lacks a portion of them. V and J calls and clone size come straight from that table; D and trimming were deduced from the DNA. The sample yields about 59,000 clones, approximately 80% seen once. This rearrangement joins TRBV5-1 to TRBJ1-2, with no clear D. The sequenced sample consisted of peripheral blood. The sequence derives from a human donor in a cohort sampled during active COVID-19. CDR3 sequence reads: CASSGDGNYGYTF. CDR3 DNA sequence: TGCGCCAGCAGTGGAGACGGTAACTATGGCTACACCTTC.